A selection of T cell receptor beta chains follows, all from one sample in a study of TIL therapy for anti-PD-1-resistant metastatic lung cancer. Libraries were prepared by immunoSEQ multiplex PCR; TCRdb keeps only in-frame clonotypes and omits some of them. The table has 55,000 to 60,000 clones, around four fifths seen once. Specimen: blood, collected at baseline. These receptors were obtained from a person between 25 and 79 years old with non-small cell lung cancer. Both conserved end residues are part of each CDR3. The order of the fields is V gene, D gene, clone size, J gene, CDR3 DNA, CDR3 protein. D genes are given only for firm matches. Some rows mark clone size as missing; the rest say once, few, many or name a class of expanded clone.

>TRBV7-2|NA|NA|TRBJ1-5
TGTGCCAGCAGCTTAAGGGGACAAAGCAATCAGCCCCAGCATTTT
CASSLRGQSNQPQHF
>TRBV6-5|NA|NA|TRBJ2-2
TGTGCCAGCAGTTACGGGCAGGGAGGGGGGACCGGGGAGCTGTTTTTT
CASSYGQGGGTGELFF
>TRBV5-1|TRBD1|once|TRBJ1-1
TGCGCCAGCAGCTCAAGATCCGGGACAGGGAACACTGAAGCTTTCTTT
CASSSRSGTGNTEAFF
>TRBV4-1|NA|few|TRBJ2-7
TGCGCCAGCAGCCAGACAAAGGGGATGGGGAAGGACGAGCAGTACTTC
CASSQTKGMGKDEQYF
>TRBV27|NA|NA|TRBJ2-3
TGTGCCAGCAGAAACACAGATACGCAGTATTTT
CASRNTDTQYF
>TRBV15|TRBD1|once|TRBJ2-1
TGTGCCACCAGCAGCGTCCGGGACAGCTACAATGAGCAGTTCTTC
CATSSVRDSYNEQFF
>TRBV7-2|NA|NA|TRBJ1-2
TGTGCCAGCAGCTTAGTCCTCCCTGGCTACACCTTC
CASSLVLPGYTF
>TRBV5-6|NA|few|TRBJ2-7
TGTGCCAGCAGCTCCGGGACTCTTACCTACGAGCAGTACTTC
CASSSGTLTYEQYF
>TRBV7-2|NA|NA|TRBJ2-7
TGTGCCAGCAGCTTAGGATCCCTTTTGGCGGCCTCCTACGAGCAGTACTTC
CASSLGSLLAASYEQYF
>TRBV5-8|NA|NA|TRBJ1-5
TGTGCCAGCAGCTTGTTCAATCAGCCCCAGCATTTT
CASSLFNQPQHF
>TRBV6-6|TRBD2|NA|TRBJ2-3
TGTGCCAGCAGTATTCTAGCGGGGGGGCATACAGATACGCAGTATTTT
CASSILAGGHTDTQYF
>TRBV10-1|NA|NA|TRBJ1-5
TGCGCCAGCAGTGAGTCGGCGACAGCGAAGGCAGGTCAGCCCCAGCATTTT
CASSESATAKAGQPQHF
>TRBV6-6|NA|NA|TRBJ2-1
TGTGCCAGCAAGGGGGGGGCGGGAAATGAGCAGTTCTTC
CASKGGAGNEQFF
>TRBV7-9|NA|NA|TRBJ2-1
TGTGCCAGCAGCTCCAACCAGGGCAATGAGCAGTTCTTC
CASSSNQGNEQFF
>TRBV6-6|NA|few|TRBJ1-2
TGTGCCAGCAGTTACTCTAACAGCCTCTTTGGCTACACCTTC
CASSYSNSLFGYTF
>TRBV4-2|TRBD1|few|TRBJ1-1
TGTGCCAGCAGCCCAGGACAGGGAAACACTGAAGCTTTCTTT
CASSPGQGNTEAFF
>TRBV7-8|TRBD1|NA|TRBJ1-1
TGTGCCAGCAGCTTAGAGGCCGATTTAGGACAGGTGGGAGGGATGAACACTGAAGCTTTCTTT
CASSLEADLGQVGGMNTEAFF
>TRBV5-5|TRBD1|few|TRBJ2-7
TGTGCCAGCAGCTTGTCTGGGACAGGGTTATACGAGCAGTACTTC
CASSLSGTGLYEQYF
>TRBV10-1|NA|NA|TRBJ2-2
TGCGCCAGCAGTGGGCCCCTGACAAACCTGAACACCGGGGAGCTGTTTTTT
CASSGPLTNLNTGELFF
>TRBV7-9|NA|NA|TRBJ1-5
TGTGCCAGCAGCTTAGGGATCGTTGGTCAGCCCCAGCATTTT
CASSLGIVGQPQHF
>TRBV6-1|NA|few|TRBJ2-7
TGTGCCAGCAGTCCTAGGCCATCTGAGCAGTACTTC
CASSPRPSEQYF
>TRBV7-3|NA|NA|TRBJ2-4
TGTGCCAGCAGATCTCCTCCAGTGGGCATTCAGTACTTC
CASRSPPVGIQYF
>TRBV5-6|NA|NA|TRBJ2-2
TGTGCCAGCAGCGTCTACACCGGGGAGCTGTTTTTT
CASSVYTGELFF
>TRBV15|NA|few|TRBJ1-6
TGTGCCACCAGCAGAGAAATTTGGGGAAGCGGACCCCTCCACTTT
CATSREIWGSGPLHF
>TRBV7-2|TRBD2|NA|TRBJ2-7
TGTGCCAGCAGCTTAGCGGCAACTAGCGGCTCCTACGAGCAGTACTTC
CASSLAATSGSYEQYF
>TRBV7-9|NA|NA|TRBJ2-3
TGTGCCAGCAGCCAAGTGCAACCGGGCGGAGATACGCAGTATTTT
CASSQVQPGGDTQYF
>TRBV28|NA|NA|TRBJ1-1
TGTGCCAGCAGTCCCCCGGCCCGGGGAGCTTTCTTT
CASSPPARGAFF
>TRBV5-1|NA|few|TRBJ1-1
TGCGCCAGCAGCAATCGAGGGGTGGGGTATGAAGCTTTCTTT
CASSNRGVGYEAFF
>TRBV7-2|NA|NA|TRBJ1-2
TGTGCCAGCAGCTTATTGTCTCAACGGGGGGCACATGGCTACACCTTC
CASSLLSQRGAHGYTF
>TRBV4-3|TRBD1|NA|TRBJ1-2
TGCGCCAGCAGCCAAGACCCTGGACAGGGGGGATATGGCTACACCTTC
CASSQDPGQGGYGYTF
>TRBV11-3|NA|NA|TRBJ1-2
TGTGCCAGCAGCTTAAGGCTAGGGTATGGCTACACCTTC
CASSLRLGYGYTF
>TRBV30|NA|NA|TRBJ1-5
TGTGCCTGGAGCGCAGGACGACAGCAGCCCCAGCATTTT
CAWSAGRQQPQHF
>TRBV6-1|TRBD1|NA|TRBJ2-7
TGTGCCAGCATGACGCTCTCCACAGGGGGAAACGAGCAGTACTTC
CASMTLSTGGNEQYF
>TRBV28|TRBD1|NA|TRBJ1-5
TGTGCCAGCAGTTCAGCCGGGACAGGAGGGCCGAGGGGGCCCCAGCATTTT
CASSSAGTGGPRGPQHF
>TRBV11-2|NA|NA|TRBJ1-2
TGTGCCAGCAGCCCACCCGGGGGAACTTATGGCTACACCTTC
CASSPPGGTYGYTF
>TRBV5-4|NA|NA|TRBJ1-1
TGTGCCAGCAGCTTAGGGTGGGTGAACACTGAAGCTTTCTTT
CASSLGWVNTEAFF
>TRBV25-1|NA|NA|TRBJ2-7
TGTGCCAGCAGTGTCGGAGATCTCTGGTCTGGCGAGCAGTACTTC
CASSVGDLWSGEQYF
>TRBV11-3|NA|NA|TRBJ2-1
TGTGCCAGCAGCTTAGGGGCGCCTAGTCACAATGAGCAGTTCTTC
CASSLGAPSHNEQFF
>TRBV10-3|NA|few|TRBJ2-7
TGTGCCATCAGTTCGGACACAGACTACGAGCAGTACTTC
CAISSDTDYEQYF
>TRBV5-1|NA|NA|TRBJ2-3
TGCGCCAGCAGCTTACCCACAGATACGCAGTATTTT
CASSLPTDTQYF
>TRBV19|NA|NA|TRBJ2-1
TGTGCCAGTAGGCAGGGGTACAATGAGCAGTTCTTC
CASRQGYNEQFF
>TRBV7-9|TRBD1|NA|TRBJ2-7
TGTGCCAGCAGCTTATCCCCCGGGACAGGGGTCGAGCAGTACTTC
CASSLSPGTGVEQYF
>TRBV29-1|NA|NA|TRBJ2-7
TGCAGCGTTGCAAACAGGGACTCCTACGAGCAGTACTTC
CSVANRDSYEQYF
>TRBV7-9|NA|NA|TRBJ1-5
TGTGCCAGCAGCTTAGAGGGAGGAAATAGCAATCAGCCCCAGCATTTT
CASSLEGGNSNQPQHF
>TRBV4-3|NA|few|TRBJ2-3
TGCGCCAGCAGCCAAGACGACGGGGCAGGGACAGATACGCAGTATTTT
CASSQDDGAGTDTQYF
>TRBV20-1|NA|NA|TRBJ2-7
TGCAGTGCTGGACCTTACTACGAGCAGTACTTC
CSAGPYYEQYF
>TRBV29-1|NA|NA|TRBJ2-1
TGCAGCGCCGACAGCAGACAAAACAATGAGCAGTTCTTC
CSADSRQNNEQFF
>TRBV7-8|NA|NA|TRBJ1-5
TGTGCCAGCAGCTTATTGGATAGCAATCAGCCCCAGCATTTT
CASSLLDSNQPQHF
>TRBV10-3|TRBD2|once|TRBJ2-3
TGTGCCGCGACTAGCGGAGTCACCACAGATACGCAGTATTTT
CAATSGVTTDTQYF
>TRBV7-2|TRBD2|NA|TRBJ2-3
TGTGCCAGCAGGGGACTAGCGGCATCTTCAGATACGCAGTATTTT
CASRGLAASSDTQYF